This entry lists 23 T cell receptor beta chains sequenced from one sample in a study of T cells in Graves' hyperthyroidism and ophthalmopathy. Researchers took RNA transcripts and amplified the TCR beta CDR3 regions from them. Initially, a first-round RT-PCR of the TCR CDR3 employed the HTBI primer set. TCRdb redid the calling of the multiplex PCR reads with MiXCR, one entry per CDR3 protein. Of hundreds of thousands of distinct CDR3 sequences in the sample, around 15% were seen once. The sequenced material came from blood. These receptors originate from a woman aged 18-30 years with Graves' ophthalmopathy.

This clonotype was seen more than once but under ten times. This rearrangement joins TRBV4-2 to TRBJ2-2; 8 bases are a match to TRBD2. Trimming at V came to 1 base and at J to 5 bases, leaving 15 bases not matched to a gene. The CDR3 is 19 residues long. The germline V gene has CDR1 LGHNA and CDR2 YNFKEQ. The CDR3 sequence is CASSQALHIAGRGTGELFF. DNA of the CDR3: TGTGCCAGCAGCCAAGCGCTTCATATAGCGGGAAGAGGAACCGGGGAGCTGTTTTTT.

This clonotype was observed at least ten times. The V gene is TRBV28, the J gene TRBJ1-2, with a tentative D call TRBD1 (5 bases). V lost 7 bases and J 8 bases, leaving 20 bases between the germline ends. Looked up from germline, CDR1 is MDHEN and CDR2 is SYDVKM. The CDR3 sequence is 14 residues long. The CDR3 sequence is CASIAGVGPWGYTF. In nucleotides, the CDR3 is TGTGCCAGCATTGCTGGGGTGGGACCGTGGGGCTACACCTTC.

This chain connects TRBV28 to TRBJ2-3, with TRBD1 identical over 12 bases. The CDR3 consists of 17 residues. V lost 6 bases and J lost 1; bases outside the gene matches: 8. Germline V CDR1 and CDR2: MDHEN, SYDVKM. In nucleotides, the CDR3 is TGTGCCAGCAGAGAGACGGGACAGGGGGCGCGCACAGATACGCAGTATTTT. Translating gives CASRETGQGARTDTQYF.

This clonotype was counted at least ten times. The CDR3 nucleotides are TGTGCCAGCAGTTACTCGGGACAGGGTGACTATGGCTACACCTTC. Translated, it gives CASSYSGQGDYGYTF. J is TRBJ1-2 and V is TRBV6-5; 9 bases match TRBD1. The germline gives CDR1 MNHEY, CDR2 SVGAGI. V lost 0 bases, J lost 3 bases, and 2 bases stayed unmatched. The CDR3 has 15 residues.

V is TRBV19 and J is TRBJ1-6; a weak D match, TRBD1 (6 bases). Germline CDR1 is LNHDA and CDR2 is SQIVND (reference sequence). The length of the CDR3 is 14 residues. V dropped 9 bases and J dropped 6 bases, with 15 bases sitting between them. The CDR3 DNA is TGTGCCAGAAATTCCGGGACAAGTAATTCACCCCTCCACTTT. It is translated as CARNSGTSNSPLHF.

This clonotype was observed many times. The rearrangement joins TRBV7-2 to TRBJ2-2; D might be TRBD1 (6 bases). The CDR3 is made up of 15 amino acids. The germline V and J ends were trimmed by 4 bases and 2 bases, with 11 bases remaining between them. From germline, CDR1 is SGHTA and CDR2 FQGNSA. For the CDR3, the DNA is TGTGCCAGCAGCTCGAGGACAGAAAACACCGGGGAGCTGTTTTTT. Translated: CASSSRTENTGELFF.

Ten or more counts support this clonotype. V usage is TRBV2 and J usage is TRBJ2-3; D is possibly TRBD2 (6 bases). The germline gives CDR1 SNHLY, CDR2 FYNNEI. Trimming shortened V by 4 bases and J by 3 bases, and 14 bases separated the two germline ends. The CDR3 runs to 15 residues. DNA of the CDR3: TGTGCCAGCAGTGTACAGCGGGTAGTTACAGATACGCAGTATTTT. This gives the protein CASSVQRVVTDTQYF.

The chain has TRBV11-2 and TRBJ2-2, with 10 positions matching TRBD2. Germline V CDR1 and CDR2: SGHAT, FQNNGV. Trimming removed 5 bases from V and 1 base from J; junction bases left unmatched: 4. This CDR3 region has 16 residues. The CDR3 region is CASSTRTSGNTGELFF. In DNA form, the CDR3 reads TGTGCCAGCAGCACCCGGACTAGCGGGAACACCGGGGAGCTGTTTTTT.

This clonotype showed up many times. This sequence joins TRBV29-1 and TRBJ1-1, with D maybe TRBD1 (5 bases). Between the trimmed V and J ends, which lost 4 bases and 5 bases, there was a span of 8 bases. This CDR3 region has 11 residues. Germline CDR1 SQVTM, CDR2 ANQGSEA. Here the CDR3 DNA reads TGCAGCGTTGTTGGGGGAACTGAAGCTTTCTTT. Protein: CSVVGGTEAFF.

This clonotype has a count of ten or more. The chain is built from TRBV12-3 or TRBV12-4 and TRBJ2-7; D uncertain. V shed 4 bases and J shed 3 bases, with 10 bases lying between them. This CDR3 spans 13 amino acids. The CDR3 loop reads CASSSPPDYEQYF. DNA of the CDR3: TGTGCCAGCAGTTCCCCCCCGGACTACGAGCAGTACTTC.

This clonotype was seen ten or more times. This chain connects TRBV5-8 to TRBJ1-4, with D tentatively TRBD1 (5 bases). Trimming shortened V by 2 bases and J by 5 bases, and 16 bases separated the two germline ends. The CDR3 is 16 amino acids. From germline, CDR1 is SGHTS and CDR2 YDEGEE. The chain's CDR3 is CASSLPGTHSNEKLFF. CDR3 DNA: TGTGCCAGCAGCTTACCCGGGACGCATTCGAATGAAAAACTGTTTTTT.

This clonotype appeared many times. V gene TRBV13 combines with J gene TRBJ1-4, with 7 bases lining up with TRBD1. Germline values: CDR1 PRHDT, CDR2 FYEKMQ (reference sequence). The CDR3 totals 13 residues. After removal of 5 bases from V and 8 bases from J, the junction contained 5 bases not matched to a gene. This chain's CDR3 is CASSHRGDEKLFF. The CDR3 DNA reads TGTGCCAGCAGCCACAGGGGCGACGAAAAACTGTTTTTT.

This clonotype was seen many times. The J gene is TRBJ1-5, the V gene TRBV6-1; perhaps TRBD1 as D (6 bases). V was clipped by 2 bases and J by 7 bases, with 12 bases between them. The CDR3 extends over 14 amino acids. The V gene's germline CDR1 is MNHNS and CDR2 SASEGT. CDR3 loop: CASSESGAEQPQHF. Here the CDR3 DNA reads TGTGCCAGCAGTGAATCAGGGGCGGAACAGCCCCAGCATTTT.

The rearrangement uses TRBV30 and TRBJ2-7, with 11 positions matching TRBD1. The germline CDR1 and CDR2 sequences are GTSNPN and SVGIG (reference sequence). The CDR3 is 14 amino acids. V was pared by 5 bases and J by 3 bases, with 6 bases of the junction left unmatched. In DNA, the CDR3 is TGTGCCTGGGGACCGGGACAGGGGGGCTACGAGCAGTACTTC. Translated: CAWGPGQGGYEQYF.

This clonotype has ten or more counts. The chain has TRBV5-1 and TRBJ2-7; 9 bases map to TRBD2. This CDR3 comprises 16 residues. V lost 2 bases and J lost 6; bases outside the gene matches: 12. Germline-derived CDR1 and CDR2 are SGHRS and YFSETQ. The CDR3 region is CASSLNSGSLLGEQYF. Written as DNA, the CDR3 is TGCGCCAGCAGCTTAAATAGCGGGAGCTTGTTAGGCGAGCAGTACTTC. Combining the CDR3 with reference TRBV5-1 and TRBJ2-7 gives the whole variable domain KAGVTQTPRYLIKTRGQQVTLSCSPISGHRSVSWYQQTPGQGLQFLFEYFSETQRNKGNFPGRFSGRQFSNSRSEMNVSTLELGDSALYLCASSLNSGSLLGEQYFGPGTRLTVT.

This rearrangement joins TRBV6-1 to TRBJ2-6, with D tentatively TRBD1 (6 bases). Per the germline V gene, CDR1 is MNHNS and CDR2 is SASEGT. The CDR3 sequence is 18 residues long. V was trimmed by 5 bases and J by 0 bases, leaving 17 bases between them. The CDR3 DNA follows: TGTGCCAGCAGTCTCCGGGACAACCGAGGCTCTGGGGCCAACGTCCTGACTTTC. Protein: CASSLRDNRGSGANVLTF.

To note about this clonotype: Possible read error: a much larger clone is one base away. No conserved phenylalanine or tryptophan ends this CDR3, so it is likely a read error. This chain links TRBV28 with TRBJ1-2; 11 bases line up with TRBD1. The V and J ends lost 1 base and 3 bases, in that order; junction bases with no gene match: 4. Germline CDR1 is MDHEN and CDR2 is SYDVKM. This CDR3 spans 16 amino acids. CDR3 DNA sequence: TGTGCCAGCAGTTTATCGAGGACAGGGGGCGACTATGGCTACACCTCC. This translates into CASSLSRTGGDYGYTS.

Comment on this clonotype: Since a much larger clone is just one base distant, this may be a read error. The J gene is TRBJ2-7, the V gene TRBV20-1; a weak D match, TRBD2 (5 bases). The CDR3 has 13 amino acids. Looked up from germline, CDR1 is DFQATT and CDR2 is SNEGSKA (reference sequence). The DNA of the CDR3 is TGCAGTGCTAGAGATCTTACGGGAAACGAGCGGTACTTC. Amino acid sequence: CSARDLTGNERYF.

The sample holds many counts of this clonotype. This chain joins TRBV28 and TRBJ2-2; TRBD1 matches 7 bases. The V segment lost 7 bases and the J segment 3 bases; nucleotides outside the gene matches: 17. CDR1 and CDR2 from the germline V gene are MDHEN and SYDVKM. This CDR3 is built from 18 residues. CDR3 sequence: CASKSPTRQGEDTGELFF. CDR3 nucleotides: TGTGCCAGCAAAAGCCCTACCCGACAGGGAGAGGACACCGGGGAGCTGTTTTTT.

This clonotype was seen at least ten times. The chain uses TRBV3-1 and TRBJ1-2; D gene ambiguous. The CDR3 spans 13 residues. The V gene lost 1 base and the J gene lost 2 bases, with 5 bases spanning the gap. Germline-derived CDR1 and CDR2 are LGHDT and YNNKEL (reference sequence). CDR3 in DNA: TGTGCCAGCAGCCAAGTTCGGAACTATGGCTACACCTTC. This codes for CASSQVRNYGYTF.

This clonotype was recorded many times. The gene calls are TRBV30 and TRBJ1-5, with D maybe TRBD1 (6 bases). The CDR3 extends over 15 amino acids. Trimming removed 2 bases from V and 4 bases from J, with 15 bases in between. Per germline, CDR1 GTSNPN and CDR2 SVGIG (reference sequence). CDR3 sequence reads: CAWSPNLQGNQPQHF. The CDR3 region has the DNA TGTGCCTGGAGTCCAAATTTACAGGGAAATCAGCCCCAGCATTTT.

This clonotype was seen repeatedly, ten times or more. V and J are TRBV12-5 and TRBJ2-1; D possibly matches TRBD1 or TRBD2 (6 bases each). Germline V gene sequence: CDR1 LGHNT, CDR2 FRNRAP. This CDR3 spans 16 amino acids. V lost 5 bases and J 6 bases, leaving 20 bases between the germline ends. The CDR3 region is CASGTWGATLSNEQFF. The CDR3 nucleotides read TGTGCTAGTGGTACTTGGGGGGCCACACTATCCAATGAGCAGTTCTTC.

This clonotype was seen many times. The V gene is TRBV6-1, the J gene TRBJ1-5, with a possible D match to TRBD1 (5 bases). V lost 6 bases and J lost 5, with 14 bases in between. This CDR3 is 14 amino acids long. Per germline, CDR1 MNHNS and CDR2 SASEGT. Here the CDR3 reads CASSTTKGYQPQHF. The CDR3 DNA is TGTGCCAGCAGCACAACAAAGGGGTATCAGCCCCAGCATTTT.